The 27 T cell receptor beta chains below come from one sample, sequenced in a study of lymphopenia after photon versus proton radiotherapy. Clones were sequenced by immunoSEQ multiplex PCR, and TCRdb holds only the in-frame ones, with some missing. Seen here are about 70,000 clones, 85% to 90% observed once, and the top ten hold approximately 11%. The sequencing here drew on peripheral blood, taken from a patient treated with proton-based radiotherapy. The receptors were sampled from a man aged 80 or over with esophageal cancer.

The J gene is TRBJ1-2, the V gene TRBV15, with 8 bases identical to TRBD1. Looked up from germline, CDR1 is LNHNV and CDR2 is YYDKDF (reference sequence). This CDR3 is built from 14 residues. The ends lost 8 bases at V and 2 bases at J; junction bases unmatched: 7. For the CDR3, the DNA is TGTGCCACCCATCCGGGACAGGCAAACTATGGCTACACCTTC. Amino acid sequence: CATHPGQANYGYTF.

The J gene is TRBJ2-7, the V gene TRBV7-9; D is unclear. Germline CDR1 SEHNR, CDR2 FQNEAQ (reference sequence). Trimming left V 5 bases short and J 7 bases short, with 9 bases between. CDR3 length: 11 residues. This CDR3 is CASSIQGEQYF. CDR3 in DNA: TGTGCCAGCAGCATACAAGGGGAGCAGTACTTC. The variable domain in full, completed from reference TRBV7-9 and TRBJ2-7, reads DTGVSQNPRHKITKRGQNVTFRCDPISEHNRLYWYRQTLGQGPEFLTYFQNEAQLEKSRLLSDRFSAERPKGSFSTLEIQRTEQGDSAMYLCASSIQGEQYFGPGTRLTVT.

This clone was recorded only once. The chain is built from TRBV25-1 and TRBJ2-5; perhaps TRBD2 as D (6 bases). This CDR3 region has 15 residues. Trimming took 4 bases from V and 5 from J, leaving 17 bases between them. Per germline, CDR1 MGHDK and CDR2 SYGVNS. CDR3 protein: CASSVDILAHETQYF. CDR3 coding DNA: TGTGCCAGCAGTGTGGACATTCTAGCGCACGAGACCCAGTACTTC.

The CDR3 sequence is CASSSPPDRDYF. The CDR3 DNA reads TGTGCCAGCAGTTCCCCCCCGGACAGGGACTACTTC. The chain couples TRBV27 to TRBJ2-7; 8 bases line up with TRBD1. Germline values: CDR1 MNHEY, CDR2 SMNVEV (reference sequence). The CDR3 is made up of 12 amino acids. V shed 4 bases, J shed 13 bases, and the junction held 9 bases outside the gene matches.

The chain carries TRBV15 and TRBJ2-7; 7 nucleotides match TRBD1. Germline CDR1 reads LNHNV; CDR2 reads YYDKDF (reference sequence). Germline trimming cut 3 bases from V and 4 bases from J; bases unmatched to any gene: 3. The CDR3 extends over 13 amino acids. CDR3 sequence: CATSSNRGYEQYF. CDR3 bases: TGTGCCACCAGCAGTAACAGGGGATACGAGCAGTACTTC.

The rearrangement links TRBV4-3 to TRBJ2-3; 9 nucleotides agree with TRBD2. Trimming at V came to 1 base and at J to 2 bases, leaving 4 bases not matched to a gene. CDR1 and CDR2 (germline): LGHNA, YSLEER. The CDR3 totals 16 residues. The CDR3 is CASSQGVAGATDTQYF. In DNA, the CDR3 is TGCGCCAGCAGCCAAGGGGTAGCGGGGGCCACAGATACGCAGTATTTT.

The V and J genes are TRBV7-2 and TRBJ2-2; 7 bases align to TRBD1. This CDR3 has 15 residues. From germline, CDR1 is SGHTA and CDR2 FQGNSA. Losses at the gene ends were 4 bases for V and 7 bases for J; bases not matched to a gene: 9. The CDR3: CASSSRQGVYGELFF. The CDR3 nucleotides are TGTGCCAGCAGCTCCAGGCAGGGGGTATACGGGGAGCTGTTTTTT. Full variable domain (rest looked up from reference TRBV7-2 and TRBJ2-2): GAGVSQSPSNKVTEKGKDVELRCDPISGHTALYWYRQSLGQGLEFLIYFQGNSAPDKSGLPSDRFSAERTGGSVSTLTIQRTQQEDSAVYLCASSSRQGVYGELFFGEGSRLTVL.

The gene calls are TRBV30 and TRBJ1-3; the D is unclear. The V gene lost 0 bases and the J gene lost 1 base, with 4 bases spanning the gap. Germline V gene data show CDR1 as GTSNPN and CDR2 as SVGIG (reference sequence). The CDR3 extends over 13 amino acids. The CDR3 DNA follows: TGTGCCTGGAGTGTTTATTCTGGAAACACCATATATTTT. This codes for CAWSVYSGNTIYF.

There are a few counts of this clone. V is TRBV7-2 and J is TRBJ1-5, with 7 bases lining up with TRBD1. This CDR3 has 13 amino acids. V shed 3 bases and J 7 bases; nucleotides not matched to a gene: 3. CDR1 is SGHTA, CDR2 FQGNSA, per germline. The CDR3 nucleotides are TGTGCCAGCAGCTTTCAGGGGGAACAGCCCCAGCATTTT. Amino acid sequence: CASSFQGEQPQHF. Full variable domain (remainder filled in from reference TRBV7-2 and TRBJ1-5): GAGVSQSPSNKVTEKGKDVELRCDPISGHTALYWYRQSLGQGLEFLIYFQGNSAPDKSGLPSDRFSAERTGGSVSTLTIQRTQQEDSAVYLCASSFQGEQPQHFGDGTRLSIL.

CDR3 residues: CASSLGTASYNEQFF. In DNA, the CDR3 is TGTGCCAGTAGCCTCGGGACGGCATCCTACAATGAGCAGTTCTTC. This rearrangement joins TRBV19 to TRBJ2-1, with D perhaps matching TRBD1 or TRBD2 (5 bases each). V was shortened by 6 bases and J by 1 base, with 13 bases between the two germline ends. This CDR3 is built from 15 residues. CDR1 is LNHDA and CDR2 is SQIVND in the germline V gene (reference sequence). Looking up the rest from reference TRBV19 and TRBJ2-1 gives the full variable domain: DGGITQSPKYLFRKEGQNVTLSCEQNLNHDAMYWYRQDPGQGLRLIYYSQIVNDFQKGDIAEGYSVSREKKESFPLTVTSAQKNPTAFYLCASSLGTASYNEQFFGPGTRLTVL.

The chain recombines TRBV7-2 with TRBJ1-5; D gene uncertain. Trimming left V 7 bases short and J 3 bases short, with 28 bases between. The V gene's germline CDR1 is SGHTA and CDR2 FQGNSA. The CDR3 sequence is 19 residues long. CDR3 in DNA: TGTGCCAGCATCCGGGAATACGGGGTTTTCCTTTTATTCAATCAGCCCCAGCATTTT. It yields the protein CASIREYGVFLLFNQPQHF.

The chain recombines TRBV6-8 with TRBJ2-7; D might be TRBD1 (5 bases). The germline CDR1 and CDR2 sequences are MNHGY and SAAAGT. Trimming removed 7 bases from V and 7 bases from J, with 11 bases in between. This CDR3 contains 11 residues. As DNA, the CDR3 is TGTGCCAGCACCGTGGGGCATGAGCAGTACTTC. The encoded protein is CASTVGHEQYF.

This clone was observed a few times. The chain is built from TRBV19 and TRBJ2-5, with 8 bases aligning to TRBD2. J gave up 4 bases and V 7 bases, and 8 bases lay outside the gene matches. The germline gives CDR1 LNHDA, CDR2 SQIVND (reference sequence). The CDR3 is made up of 14 amino acids. CDR3 loop: CASNSGGGRETQYF. The CDR3 nucleotides read TGTGCCAGTAATTCCGGGGGGGGCCGAGAGACCCAGTACTTC.

The rearrangement joins TRBV6-1 to TRBJ2-1; 8 bases are a match to TRBD1. This CDR3 spans 15 amino acids. Germline CDR1 reads MNHNS; CDR2 reads SASEGT. With 7 bases clipped from V and 4 bases from J, the junction kept 9 bases outside the gene matches. CDR3 loop: CASTEDRAAYNEQFF. CDR3 nucleotide sequence: TGTGCCAGCACTGAGGACAGGGCAGCGTACAATGAGCAGTTCTTC.

This chain connects TRBV7-1 to TRBJ2-7; TRBD2 matches 10 bases. TRBV7-1 is flagged as an ORF with uncertain function. V lost 4 bases to trimming and J lost 1 base; unmatched junction nucleotides: 4. The CDR3 sequence is 15 residues long. DNA of the CDR3: TGTGCCAGCAGCTTGGTGACTAGCGGGTCCTACGAGCAGTACTTC. Translated, it gives CASSLVTSGSYEQYF.

The chain carries TRBV6-6 and TRBJ2-7; TRBD2 agrees at 7 bases. Germline V gives CDR1 MNHNY, CDR2 SVGAGI (reference sequence). The CDR3 loop spans 14 amino acids. J was trimmed by 7 bases and V by 2 bases; bases with no gene match: 8. The CDR3 loop is CASSYPAGAVEQYF. As DNA, the CDR3 is TGTGCCAGCAGTTACCCGGCGGGAGCTGTGGAGCAGTACTTC.

The chain uses TRBV30 and TRBJ2-5, with D tentatively TRBD1 (5 bases). The V end lost 3 bases, the J end lost 4 bases, and 18 bases lay between the germline ends. This CDR3 contains 15 residues. CDR1 is GTSNPN and CDR2 is SVGIG in the germline V gene (reference sequence). CDR3 protein: CAWSQTSGLGETQYF. The DNA of the CDR3 is TGTGCCTGGAGCCAAACTTCAGGGTTGGGAGAGACCCAGTACTTC.

The table lists this clone with a few counts. The chain links TRBV6-5 to TRBJ1-4; maybe TRBD1 (5 bases). The CDR3 spans 15 residues. The ends were cut back, 2 bases at V and 7 bases at J, with 14 bases in the middle. Germline V lookup: CDR1 MNHEY, CDR2 SVGAGI. The CDR3 reads CASSYSGATGEKLFF. The DNA of the CDR3 is TGTGCCAGCAGTTACAGTGGGGCGACGGGTGAAAAACTGTTTTTT.

This clone appeared a few times. This chain links TRBV27 with TRBJ1-2; a weak D match, TRBD1 (5 bases). The ends were cut back, 0 bases at V and 2 bases at J, with 10 bases in the middle. Per germline, CDR1 MNHEY and CDR2 SMNVEV (reference sequence). This CDR3 contains 15 residues. CDR3 residues: CASSLSRGRNYGYTF. The DNA for the CDR3 is TGTGCCAGCAGTTTATCGCGGGGACGAAACTATGGCTACACCTTC.

The chain links TRBV7-9 to TRBJ2-7, with 7 nucleotides matching TRBD1. Germline CDR1 and CDR2: SEHNR and FQNEAQ (reference sequence). The junction had 7 bases not matched to a gene; V was cut back by 3 bases and J by 2 bases. There are 15 residues in the CDR3. CDR3 DNA sequence: TGTGCCAGCAGCTTCCCGATAGGACAGGCCTACGAGCAGTACTTC. Its protein is CASSFPIGQAYEQYF. The full variable domain, completed using reference TRBV7-9 and TRBJ2-7, is DTGVSQNPRHKITKRGQNVTFRCDPISEHNRLYWYRQTLGQGPEFLTYFQNEAQLEKSRLLSDRFSAERPKGSFSTLEIQRTEQGDSAMYLCASSFPIGQAYEQYFGPGTRLTVT.

The chain uses TRBV12-5 and TRBJ1-3, with 7 bases fitting TRBD1. The CDR3 contains 13 residues. V was clipped by 3 bases and J by 7 bases; unmatched bases: 3. Germline assignment: CDR1 LGHNT and CDR2 FRNRAP. The CDR3 loop is CASGFQTGNTIYF. CDR3 in DNA: TGTGCTAGTGGTTTTCAGACAGGGAACACCATATATTTT.

The chain is built from TRBV19 and TRBJ2-7; maybe TRBD1 (5 bases). The CDR3 has 15 residues. Trimming shortened V by 8 bases and J by 3 bases, and 20 bases separated the two germline ends. CDR1 is LNHDA and CDR2 is SQIVND in the germline V gene (reference sequence). The CDR3, as DNA: TGTGCCAGTTCCGACCCACGCCGAACAGGCTACGAGCAGTACTTC. Amino acids: CASSDPRRTGYEQYF.

The chain carries TRBV5-6 and TRBJ2-5; the D gene is possibly TRBD2 (6 bases). This CDR3 region has 18 residues. Looked up from germline, CDR1 is SGHDT and CDR2 is YYEEEE. V lost 3 bases and J 5 bases, leaving 26 bases between the germline ends. The CDR3 reads CASSSLASRDRREETQYF. For the CDR3, the DNA is TGTGCCAGCAGCTCACTCGCATCCCGGGACCGCCGGGAGGAGACCCAGTACTTC.

The rearrangement links TRBV7-8 to TRBJ1-4; D gene uncertain. This CDR3 has 17 residues. Germline V CDR1 and CDR2: SGHVS, FQNEAQ. Between the trimmed V and J ends, which lost 5 bases and 8 bases, there was a span of 24 bases. CDR3 sequence reads: CASSLQRVNLLGEKLFF. CDR3 in DNA: TGTGCCAGCAGCCTCCAGCGGGTCAACCTTCTGGGCGAAAAACTGTTTTTT.

This chain joins TRBV19 and TRBJ2-7; TRBD1 or TRBD2 may be the D gene (5 bases each). Trimming removed 5 bases from V and 2 bases from J, with 13 bases in between. Germline CDR1 LNHDA, CDR2 SQIVND (reference sequence). The CDR3 sequence is 14 residues long. Here the CDR3 DNA reads TGTGCCAGTAGTGAGGGGTACCCGCCCTACGAGCAGTACTTC. Its protein is CASSEGYPPYEQYF.

This chain links TRBV5-1 with TRBJ2-3; D is ambiguous. This CDR3 has 15 residues. Trimming left V 0 bases short and J 2 bases short, with 10 bases between. Germline V gives CDR1 SGHRS, CDR2 YFSETQ. This CDR3 is CASSLEFFHTDTQYF. The CDR3 nucleotides read TGCGCCAGCAGCTTGGAGTTTTTCCACACAGATACGCAGTATTTT.

V and J are TRBV6-6 and TRBJ2-1, with 7 bases matching TRBD1. V shed 5 bases and J 7 bases; nucleotides not matched to a gene: 2. Germline values: CDR1 MNHNY, CDR2 SVGAGI (reference sequence). This CDR3 region has 12 residues. CDR3 protein: CASSTGVNEQFF. The DNA for the CDR3 is TGTGCCAGCAGTACAGGGGTAAATGAGCAGTTCTTC.